Below, 20 T cell receptor beta chains from the same sample are listed, as sequenced in a study of early T cells in non-severe SARS-CoV-2 infection. MiXCR, run by TCRdb on the 5' RACE reads, gives a single entry per CDR3 protein. The table includes some 55,000 distinct CDR3 sequences, 9% to 15% detected once. The sample in question was whole blood, obtained at baseline. The receptor source for this set is an adult who was a healthcare worker with PCR-confirmed SARS-CoV-2 infection or an uninfected control (not recorded which).

This clonotype was recorded a few times. The rearrangement links TRBV28 to TRBJ1-1; D remains unclear. V was clipped by 7 bases and J by 1 base, with 4 bases between them. Germline-derived CDR1 and CDR2 are MDHEN and SYDVKM. The CDR3 spans 11 residues. The CDR3 loop is CASMGNTEAFF. CDR3 in DNA: TGTGCCAGCATGGGGAACACTGAAGCTTTCTTT.

This clonotype was counted at least ten times. The J gene is TRBJ1-1, the V gene TRBV6-6; no firm D call. Germline lookup yields CDR1 MNHNY and CDR2 SVGAGI (reference sequence). CDR3 size: 13 residues. Trimming pared 2 bases from V and 1 base from J, leaving 5 bases between. CDR3 bases: TGTGCCAGCAGTTACCCCAGGAACACTGAAGCTTTCTTT. Protein sequence: CASSYPRNTEAFF.

The chain joins TRBV11-2 to TRBJ1-2, with D perhaps TRBD1 (6 bases). This CDR3 has 14 amino acids. Trimming shortened V by 5 bases and J by 4 bases, and 14 bases separated the two germline ends. Germline CDR1 reads SGHAT; CDR2 reads FQNNGV. The CDR3 spells CASSPTTGVYGYTF. CDR3 DNA: TGTGCCAGCAGCCCCACGACAGGCGTCTATGGCTACACCTTC.

This rearrangement joins TRBV11-2 to TRBJ2-1, with 7 bases identical to TRBD2. Germline V gene data show CDR1 as SGHAT and CDR2 as FQNNGV. This CDR3 has 16 amino acids. Unmatched junction bases numbered 7, after V lost 4 bases and J lost 1 base. DNA for the CDR3: TGTGCCAGCAGCTCACTAGCGAGGGGATCCTACAATGAGCAGTTCTTC. This codes for CASSSLARGSYNEQFF.

In this sample, this clonotype turned up a few times. This rearrangement joins TRBV7-3 to TRBJ2-3, with 10 positions matching TRBD2. Per germline, CDR1 SGHTA and CDR2 FQGTGA. The CDR3 loop spans 13 amino acids. Losses at the gene ends were 8 bases for V and 4 bases for J; bases not matched to a gene: 3. The DNA for the CDR3 is TGTGCCAGCCAGCGGGAGGGAGCAGATACGCAGTATTTT. It is translated as CASQREGADTQYF. Complete variable domain (other parts from reference TRBV7-3 and TRBJ2-3): GAGVSQTPSNKVTEKGKYVELRCDPISGHTALYWYRQSLGQGPEFLIYFQGTGAADDSGLPNDRFFAVRPEGSVSTLKIQRTERGDSAVYLCASQREGADTQYFGPGTRLTVL.

The V gene is TRBV11-2, the J gene TRBJ2-5; 7 bases agree with TRBD2. V shed 5 bases and J 3 bases; nucleotides not matched to a gene: 6. The germline CDR1 and CDR2 sequences are SGHAT and FQNNGV. CDR3 length: 14 amino acids. The CDR3 spells CASSRVGRKETQYF. CDR3 bases: TGTGCCAGCAGCCGAGTCGGGAGGAAAGAGACCCAGTACTTC.

V usage is TRBV20-1 and J usage is TRBJ2-5; D is possibly TRBD2 (6 bases). The CDR3 has 17 residues. Germline V gives CDR1 DFQATT, CDR2 SNEGSKA (reference sequence). Trimming stripped 6 bases from V and 2 bases from J, with 25 bases between. CDR3 in amino acids: CSANRWRGWEAQETQYF. The CDR3 nucleotides read TGCAGTGCGAATAGGTGGAGAGGGTGGGAGGCGCAAGAGACCCAGTACTTC.

This clonotype was found a few times. J is TRBJ1-2 and V is TRBV20-1; D uncertain. V was cut by 6 bases and J by 6 bases, with 14 bases left in between. CDR1 and CDR2 (germline): DFQATT, SNEGSKA (reference sequence). This CDR3 region has 12 residues. CDR3 coding DNA: TGCAGTGCCCCAAATCTCCGCAATGGCTACACCTTC. Translated: CSAPNLRNGYTF.

This clonotype was seen just once. This rearrangement joins TRBV7-3 to TRBJ1-2, with 10 bases fitting TRBD1. The CDR3 spans 13 residues. The V segment lost 6 bases and the J segment 10 bases; nucleotides outside the gene matches: 8. From germline, CDR1 is SGHTA and CDR2 FQGTGA. The CDR3 protein is CASSKGTGDHYTF. DNA for the CDR3: TGTGCCAGCAGTAAAGGGACAGGGGACCACTACACCTTC.

V gene TRBV9 combines with J gene TRBJ1-1; D uncertain. Looked up from germline, CDR1 is SGDLS and CDR2 is YYNGEE. The CDR3 spans 14 residues. V was shortened by 0 bases and J by 2 bases, with 8 bases between the two germline ends. CDR3 protein: CASSVVQANTEAFF. The CDR3 DNA reads TGTGCCAGCAGCGTAGTACAAGCTAACACTGAAGCTTTCTTT.

This clonotype was seen only a few times. V gene TRBV6-2 or TRBV6-3 combines with J gene TRBJ2-5; 8 bases are a match to TRBD2. CDR1 MNHEY and CDR2 SVGEGT come from the germline V gene. Germline trimming cut 0 bases from V and 3 bases from J; bases unmatched to any gene: 6. The CDR3 runs 16 residues. DNA of the CDR3: TGTGCCAGCAGTTACTCGATGGTACTAGCGGAAGAGACCCAGTACTTC. It encodes CASSYSMVLAEETQYF.

The table lists this clonotype with many counts. The chain recombines TRBV7-8 with TRBJ2-7, with D possibly TRBD2 on 6 matching bases. Germline V CDR1 and CDR2: SGHVS, FQNEAQ. There are 17 residues in the CDR3. Trimming took 2 bases from V and 0 from J, leaving 17 bases between them. CDR3 loop: CASSLIRRVADSYEQYF. CDR3 sequence (DNA): TGTGCCAGCAGCTTAATCCGTCGGGTAGCGGACTCCTACGAGCAGTACTTC.

This clonotype came up many times. The V gene is TRBV7-2, the J gene TRBJ2-7; D gene uncertain. Germline loops: CDR1 SGHTA, CDR2 FQGNSA. CDR3 length: 15 amino acids. The germline V and J ends were trimmed by 5 bases and 0 bases, with 14 bases remaining between them. This CDR3 is CASSLGAASSYEQYF. The CDR3 DNA is TGTGCCAGCAGCCTCGGCGCGGCAAGCTCCTACGAGCAGTACTTC.

CDR3 loop: CASSFSSGRSSYEQYF. In nucleotides, the CDR3 is TGTGCCAGCAGTTTCTCTAGCGGGAGGAGCTCCTACGAGCAGTACTTC. V and J are TRBV28 and TRBJ2-7; 11 bases agree with TRBD2. The ends lost 3 bases at V and 0 bases at J; junction bases unmatched: 4. CDR1 MDHEN and CDR2 SYDVKM come from the germline V gene. This CDR3 contains 16 residues.

This clonotype occurred a few times. The chain couples TRBV4-3 to TRBJ1-4; 7 bases match TRBD1. This CDR3 is built from 13 residues. Germline CDR1 reads LGHNA; CDR2 reads YSLEER. J was trimmed by 6 bases and V by 2 bases; bases with no gene match: 0. CDR3 bases: TGCGCCAGCAGCCAAACAGGGGATGAAAAACTGTTTTTT. This codes for CASSQTGDEKLFF.

The chain has TRBV28 and TRBJ2-7; D is possibly TRBD1 or TRBD2 (5 bases each). Germline V gene lookup returns CDR1 MDHEN and CDR2 SYDVKM. The V end lost 3 bases, the J end lost 5 bases, and 5 bases lay between the germline ends. The CDR3 has 11 residues. CDR3 DNA: TGTGCCAGCAGTTTGGGGGACGAGCAGTACTTC. It is translated as CASSLGDEQYF.

This clonotype occurred a few times. The V and J genes are TRBV7-3 and TRBJ2-5; 8 nucleotides match TRBD1. Germline V lookup: CDR1 SGHTA, CDR2 FQGTGA. The CDR3 has 14 amino acids. V shed 5 bases and J 4 bases; nucleotides not matched to a gene: 6. In nucleotides, the CDR3 is TGTGCCAGCAGCCCAACGACAGGGGCAGAGACCCAGTACTTC. Residues: CASSPTTGAETQYF.

V and J are TRBV20-1 and TRBJ1-6; 7 bases align to TRBD1. Germline V gene sequence: CDR1 DFQATT, CDR2 SNEGSKA (reference sequence). V lost 3 bases and J lost 11; bases outside the gene matches: 7. The CDR3 extends over 13 amino acids. CDR3 nucleotides: TGCAGTGCTAGTGACAGGGAGGCGACACCCCTCCACTTT. Translating gives CSASDREATPLHF.

This clonotype has ten or more counts. The V and J genes are TRBV7-2 and TRBJ2-3; D ambiguous. V was trimmed by 5 bases and J by 2 bases, leaving 11 bases between them. This CDR3 spans 14 amino acids. Germline CDR1 and CDR2: SGHTA and FQGNSA. The chain's CDR3 is CASSPERPTDTQYF. The CDR3 DNA is TGTGCCAGCAGCCCGGAGAGACCCACAGATACGCAGTATTTT.

In DNA, the CDR3 is TGTGCCAGCAGCTTCGACAGGGCCCACACTGAAGCTTTCTTT. Translated: CASSFDRAHTEAFF. The chain links TRBV11-2 to TRBJ1-1; TRBD1 matches at 7 bases. Per germline, CDR1 SGHAT and CDR2 FQNNGV. V lost 3 bases to trimming and J lost 3 bases; unmatched junction nucleotides: 4. The CDR3 sequence is 14 residues long.